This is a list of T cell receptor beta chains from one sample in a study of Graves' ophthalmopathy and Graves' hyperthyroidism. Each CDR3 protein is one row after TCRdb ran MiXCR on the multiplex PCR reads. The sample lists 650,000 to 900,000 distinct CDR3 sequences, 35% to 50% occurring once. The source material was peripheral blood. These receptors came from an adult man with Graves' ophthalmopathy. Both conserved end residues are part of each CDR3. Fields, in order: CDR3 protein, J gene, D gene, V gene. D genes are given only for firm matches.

CASSLVSEGTSYEQYF TRBJ2-7 NA TRBV7-9
CASSLVRTF TRBJ1-1 NA TRBV7-2
CASSGDSLPRGTGELFF TRBJ2-2 NA TRBV25-1
CSARDIQGQPQHF TRBJ1-5 NA TRBV20-1
CASSLVQGASYEQYF TRBJ2-7 TRBD1 TRBV7-2
CATSRTGTDQETQYF TRBJ2-5 TRBD1 TRBV15
CASSRPGSGANVLTF TRBJ2-6 NA TRBV7-9
CASSYSRQAVIPLHF TRBJ1-6 NA TRBV6-5
CASSPTRTYEQYF TRBJ2-7 NA TRBV7-2
CASSPRVSTGAKETQYF TRBJ2-5 TRBD1 TRBV7-3
CASRSTGFRELFF TRBJ2-2 NA TRBV7-9
CASSFRTSGYEQYF TRBJ2-7 TRBD2 TRBV10-3
CAISEQKETQYF TRBJ2-5 NA TRBV10-3
CASSRMGEQYF TRBJ2-7 NA TRBV6-6
CASITGSGNTIYF TRBJ1-3 NA TRBV10-3
CATSGYAGINSEKLFF TRBJ1-4 NA TRBV13
CSARDRARASETQYF TRBJ2-5 NA TRBV20-1
CASSLGPSGGGDQPQHF TRBJ1-5 TRBD1 TRBV7-2
CSVGTETQYF TRBJ2-5 NA TRBV29-1
CASSSIRYEQYF TRBJ2-7 NA TRBV2
CASSRTGGPNYGYTF TRBJ1-2 TRBD1 TRBV7-9
CASSPQGVGSYEQYF TRBJ2-7 TRBD1 TRBV19
CASHNLGQGRTGELFF TRBJ2-2 TRBD1 TRBV7-9
CSVNRGKGTEAFF TRBJ1-1 TRBD1 TRBV29-1
CASSLELREGQPQHF TRBJ1-5 NA TRBV12-3/TRBV12-4
CASSLRKGGGELFF TRBJ2-2 NA TRBV7-3
CASSLAPQGAGEKLFF TRBJ1-4 TRBD1 TRBV7-2
CAISVRDVNSPLHF TRBJ1-6 NA TRBV10-3
CASSFDSFQPQYF TRBJ2-5 NA TRBV2
CATSDGLQGFLQPQHF TRBJ1-5 TRBD1 TRBV24-1
CASSKSAGIGIF TRBJ1-4 NA TRBV12-3/TRBV12-4
CATSREGGDRGDYGYTF TRBJ1-2 TRBD1 TRBV15
CASSRDLPAASGNTIYF TRBJ1-3 NA TRBV14
CASSLVRVLSTYEQYF TRBJ2-7 NA TRBV7-8
CASSPAFANYGYTF TRBJ1-2 NA TRBV5-8
CASRDRDREAFF TRBJ1-1 TRBD1 TRBV19
CAISDSSVSNQPQHF TRBJ1-5 NA TRBV10-3
CASSKWGTGGNSPLHF TRBJ1-6 TRBD1 TRBV19
CSAQRQGIDTEAFF TRBJ1-1 TRBD1 TRBV20-1
CASSETSSGNTIYF TRBJ1-3 NA TRBV2
CAISSDRDIRGYTF TRBJ1-2 NA TRBV10-3
CASSLRGVYTF TRBJ1-2 NA TRBV28
CSATFAQGREAFF TRBJ1-1 TRBD1 TRBV20-1
CASSIGSGDSNQPQHF TRBJ1-5 NA TRBV19
CATSDSGLGTEAFF TRBJ1-1 NA TRBV24-1
CASSPLAPGELFF TRBJ2-2 NA TRBV7-9
CASTLTGGGFEQYF TRBJ2-7 TRBD1 TRBV10-3
CASSPGTSGLTFGETQYF TRBJ2-5 TRBD2 TRBV7-2
CSAMGQSRETQYF TRBJ2-5 NA TRBV20-1
CASSPGGTAETQYF TRBJ2-5 NA TRBV19
CASSSDRQSYEQYF TRBJ2-7 NA TRBV7-9
CASSHEPGTQTNQPQHF TRBJ1-5 NA TRBV7-2
CASSAREPGEYEQYF TRBJ2-7 NA TRBV2
CSASESGYPYEQYF TRBJ2-7 NA TRBV20-1